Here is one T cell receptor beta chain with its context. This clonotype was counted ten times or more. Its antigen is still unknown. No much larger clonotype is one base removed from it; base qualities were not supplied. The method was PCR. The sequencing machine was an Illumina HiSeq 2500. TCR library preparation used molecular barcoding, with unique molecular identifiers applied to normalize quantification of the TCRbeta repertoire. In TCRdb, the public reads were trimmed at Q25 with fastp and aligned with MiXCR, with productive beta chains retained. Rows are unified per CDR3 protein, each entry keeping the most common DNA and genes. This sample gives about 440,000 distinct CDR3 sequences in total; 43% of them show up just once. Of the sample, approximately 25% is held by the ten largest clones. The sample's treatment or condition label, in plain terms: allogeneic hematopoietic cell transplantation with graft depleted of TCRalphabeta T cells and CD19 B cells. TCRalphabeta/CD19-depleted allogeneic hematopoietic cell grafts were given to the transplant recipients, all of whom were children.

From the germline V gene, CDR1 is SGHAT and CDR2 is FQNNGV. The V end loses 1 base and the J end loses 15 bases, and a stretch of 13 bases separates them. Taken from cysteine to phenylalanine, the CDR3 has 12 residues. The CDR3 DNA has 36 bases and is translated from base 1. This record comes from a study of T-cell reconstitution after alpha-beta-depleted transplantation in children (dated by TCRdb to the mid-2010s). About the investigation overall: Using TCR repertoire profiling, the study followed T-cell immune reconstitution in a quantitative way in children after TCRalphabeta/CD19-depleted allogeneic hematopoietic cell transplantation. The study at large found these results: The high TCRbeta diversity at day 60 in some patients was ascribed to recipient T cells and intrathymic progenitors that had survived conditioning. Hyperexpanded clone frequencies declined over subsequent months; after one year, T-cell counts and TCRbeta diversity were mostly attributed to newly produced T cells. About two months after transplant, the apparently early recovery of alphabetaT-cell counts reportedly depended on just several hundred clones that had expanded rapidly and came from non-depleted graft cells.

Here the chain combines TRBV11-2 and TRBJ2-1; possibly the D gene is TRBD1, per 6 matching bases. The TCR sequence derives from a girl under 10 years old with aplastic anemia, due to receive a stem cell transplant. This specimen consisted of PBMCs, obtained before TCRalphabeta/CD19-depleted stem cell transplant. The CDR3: CASSLARQVAFF. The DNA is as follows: TGTGCCAGCAGCTTAGCTCGACAGGTCGCGTTCTTC.